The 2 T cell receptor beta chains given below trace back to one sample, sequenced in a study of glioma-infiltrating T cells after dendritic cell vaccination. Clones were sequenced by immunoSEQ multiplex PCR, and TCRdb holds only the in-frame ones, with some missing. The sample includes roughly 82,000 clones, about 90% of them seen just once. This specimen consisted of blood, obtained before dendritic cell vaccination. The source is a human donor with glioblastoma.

CDR3 DNA: TGTGCCACCAGCAGCATTGGACAAAACCCCTACAATGAGCAGTTCTTC. Protein sequence: CATSSIGQNPYNEQFF. The rearrangement links TRBV15 to TRBJ2-1; weak D call: TRBD1 (5 bases). Germline CDR1 and CDR2: LNHNV and YYDKDF (reference sequence). Trimming pared 3 bases from V and 2 bases from J, leaving 14 bases between. This CDR3 is 16 amino acids long.

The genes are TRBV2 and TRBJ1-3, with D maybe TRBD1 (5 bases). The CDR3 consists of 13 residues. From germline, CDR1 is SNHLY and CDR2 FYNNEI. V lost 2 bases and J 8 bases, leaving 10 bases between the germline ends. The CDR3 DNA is TGTGCCAGCAGTGAACAGGGTCGGGACACCATATATTTT. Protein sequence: CASSEQGRDTIYF.